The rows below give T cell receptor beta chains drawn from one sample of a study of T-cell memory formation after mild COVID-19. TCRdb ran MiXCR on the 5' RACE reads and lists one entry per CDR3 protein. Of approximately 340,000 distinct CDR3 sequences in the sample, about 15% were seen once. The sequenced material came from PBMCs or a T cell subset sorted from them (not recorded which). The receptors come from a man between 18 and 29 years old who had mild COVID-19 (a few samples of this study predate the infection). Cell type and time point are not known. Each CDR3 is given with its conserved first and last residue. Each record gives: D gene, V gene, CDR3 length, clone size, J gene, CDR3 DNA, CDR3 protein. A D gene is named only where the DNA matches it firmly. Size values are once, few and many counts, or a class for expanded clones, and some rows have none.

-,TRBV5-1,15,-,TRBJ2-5,TGCGCCAGCACCTCCGAATCAGGGGCAGGGGAGACCCAGTACTTC,CASTSESGAGETQYF
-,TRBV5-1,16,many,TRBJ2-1,TGCGCCAGCAGCTTGGAATGGGGGATAGGCTACAATGAGCAGTTCTTC,CASSLEWGIGYNEQFF
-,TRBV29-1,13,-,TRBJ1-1,TGCAGCGCCTCATGGGGGGTGAACACTGAAGCTTTCTTT,CSASWGVNTEAFF
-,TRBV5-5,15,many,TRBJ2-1,TGTGCCAGCAGCCTTCGGGCCCCCCGGGTTCCGGAGCAGTTCTTC,CASSLRAPRVPEQFF
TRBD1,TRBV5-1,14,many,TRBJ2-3,TGCGCCAGCAGCACTGGACAGGGTAAAGATACGCAGTATTTT,CASSTGQGKDTQYF
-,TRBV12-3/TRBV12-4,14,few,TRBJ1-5,TGTGCCAGCAGTTTCCAGGGATACAGTCAGCCCCAGCATTTT,CASSFQGYSQPQHF
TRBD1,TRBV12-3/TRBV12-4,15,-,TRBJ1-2,TGTGCCAGCAGTTCCTGGACAGGGTCGAACTATGGCTACACCTTC,CASSSWTGSNYGYTF
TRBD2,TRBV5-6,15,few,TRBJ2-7,TGTGCCAGCAGCTTCGCGGGGGGGAGCGGGAACGAGCAGTACTTC,CASSFAGGSGNEQYF
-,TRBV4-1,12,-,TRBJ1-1,TGCGCCAGCAGCCAAGACGGCACTGAAGCTTTCTTT,CASSQDGTEAFF
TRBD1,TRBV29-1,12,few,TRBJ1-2,TGCAGCGTTATCACAGGGGAAAGCGGCTACACCTTC,CSVITGESGYTF
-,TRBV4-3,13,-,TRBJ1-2,TGCGCCAGCAGCCAAGGCGAGGGCATGGGCTACACCTTC,CASSQGEGMGYTF
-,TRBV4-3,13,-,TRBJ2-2,TGCGCCAGCAGCCAAGTTGTAACCGGGGAGCTGTTTTTT,CASSQVVTGELFF
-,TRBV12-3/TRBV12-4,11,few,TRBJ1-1,TGTGCCAGCAGTTTGACAGTTGAAGCTTTCTTT,CASSLTVEAFF
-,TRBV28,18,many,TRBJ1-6,TGTGCCAGCAGTTTATCCCGGTTTCTGAGCTCCTATAATTCACCCCTCCACTTT,CASSLSRFLSSYNSPLHF
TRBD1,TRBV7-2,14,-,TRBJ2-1,TGTGCCAGCGCTGCGCAGGGGGCCCCCAATGAGCAGTTCTTC,CASAAQGAPNEQFF
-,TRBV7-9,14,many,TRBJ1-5,TGTGCCAGCAGCGCCGGACCCGGTGAAGGGCCCCAGCATTTT,CASSAGPGEGPQHF
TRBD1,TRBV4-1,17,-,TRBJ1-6,TGCGCCAGCAGCCAAGGAAAACAGGGGAGGCATAATTCACCCCTCCACTTT,CASSQGKQGRHNSPLHF
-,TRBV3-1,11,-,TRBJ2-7,TGTGCCAGCAGCTCCAAGTCTGAGCAGTACTTC,CASSSKSEQYF
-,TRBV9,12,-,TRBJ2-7,TGTGCCAGCTCGGGGGACAGCTACGAGCAGTACTTC,CASSGDSYEQYF
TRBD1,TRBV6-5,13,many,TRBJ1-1,TGTGCCAGCAGTCCTGGACAGGCGACTGAAGCTTTCTTT,CASSPGQATEAFF
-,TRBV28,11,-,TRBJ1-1,TGTGCCACCATCAGTAGCACTGAAGCTTTCTTT,CATISSTEAFF
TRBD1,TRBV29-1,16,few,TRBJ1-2,TGCAGCGTTGAAGAGATCGTCGGGACAGCTGGGTATGGCTACACCTTC,CSVEEIVGTAGYGYTF
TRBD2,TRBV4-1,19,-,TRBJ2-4,TGCGCCAGCAGCCAACCACTAGCGGGGGGGTCCCTTGCCAAAAACATTCAGTACTTC,CASSQPLAGGSLAKNIQYF
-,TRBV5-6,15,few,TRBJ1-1,TGTGCCAGCAGCTTGGTTGGGGTACGGAACACTGAAGCTTTCTTT,CASSLVGVRNTEAFF
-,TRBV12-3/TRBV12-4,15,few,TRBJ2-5,TGTGCCAGCAGTCGTGTGGGGGGCGCTTCAGAGACCCAGTACTTC,CASSRVGGASETQYF
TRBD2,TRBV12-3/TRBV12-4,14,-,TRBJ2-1,TGTGCCAGCACGGGGGGTTTAACCTACAATGAGCAGTTCTTC,CASTGGLTYNEQFF
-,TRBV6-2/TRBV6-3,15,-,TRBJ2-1,TGTGCCAGCAGTCCTAGGGGATCGCAGGCAGGATGGCAGTTCTTC,CASSPRGSQAGWQFF
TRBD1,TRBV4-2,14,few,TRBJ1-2,TGTGCCAGCAGCCAAGTTGGACAGGGCGGTGGCTACACCTTC,CASSQVGQGGGYTF
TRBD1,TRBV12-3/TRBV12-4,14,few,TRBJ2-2,TGTGCCAGCAGTCCAGGGGGTTTGGCCGGGGAGCTGTTTTTT,CASSPGGLAGELFF
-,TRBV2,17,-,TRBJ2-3,TGTGCCCATCCGAGCCGAGGAGATCTGGGCTTGCCAGATACGCAGTATTTT,CAHPSRGDLGLPDTQYF
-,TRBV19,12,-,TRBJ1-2,TGTGCCAGCAGGGTGGAAGCTTATGGCTACACCTTC,CASRVEAYGYTF